A single sample gave rise to the 30 T cell receptor beta chains below, sequenced in a study of CD8+ T cells in alopecia areata. The sample's treatment: oral pan-JAK inhibitor, 5-10 mg twice daily. Extracted from the samples, RNA was reverse transcribed into cDNA to serve as the sequencing template. Libraries were prepared by immunoSEQ multiplex PCR; TCRdb keeps only in-frame clonotypes and omits some of them. The table has about 210,000 clones, approximately 45% seen once; the top ten hold 2% to 3%. The sequenced sample was CD4+ T cells sorted from blood, obtained at approximately week 36, from a patient treated with tofacitinib. The receptors derive from a human donor with alopecia areata.

In this sample, this clone turned up a few times. V gene TRBV9 combines with J gene TRBJ2-4, with TRBD1 identical over 7 bases. The CDR3 is made up of 18 amino acids. CDR1 and CDR2 (germline): SGDLS, YYNGEE. V was clipped by 0 bases and J by 4 bases; unmatched bases: 13. The CDR3 sequence is CASSVGDRAASLKNIQYF. CDR3 nucleotides: TGTGCCAGCAGCGTAGGCGACAGGGCAGCGTCCTTGAAAAACATTCAGTACTTC. Full variable domain (missing parts from reference TRBV9 and TRBJ2-4): DSGVTQTPKHLITATGQRVTLRCSPRSGDLSVYWYQQSLDQGLQFLIQYYNGEERAKGNILERFSAQQFPDLHSELNLSSLELGDSALYFCASSVGDRAASLKNIQYFGAGTRLSVL.

V usage is TRBV30 and J usage is TRBJ1-5, with D uncertain. In germline, CDR1 is GTSNPN, CDR2 SVGIG (reference sequence). The CDR3 spans 12 residues. The V end lost 4 bases, the J end lost 10 bases, and 14 bases lay between the germline ends. CDR3 sequence: CAWTPGQGPQHF. The CDR3 nucleotides are TGTGCCTGGACCCCCGGGCAAGGCCCCCAGCATTTT.

To note about this clone: At one end the junction does not follow the germline gene, possibly because of a read error. The rearrangement joins TRBV4-2 to TRBJ2-3; tentative D call: TRBD1 (6 bases). The germline V gene encodes CDR1 LGHNA and CDR2 YNFKEQ. CDR3 length: 14 amino acids. CDR3 protein: CASTQGGVADTQYF. The DNA for the CDR3 is TGTGCCAGCACCCAAGGGGGAGTTGCAGATACGCAGTATTTT.

This clone was detected only a few times. CDR3 DNA sequence: TGCGCCAGCAGCTTAGGTGGTAGGGGAACAGATACGCAGTATTTT. Translated, it gives CASSLGGRGTDTQYF. V usage is TRBV4-1 and J usage is TRBJ2-3, with TRBD1 as a possible D gene (5 bases). CDR1 is MGHRA, CDR2 YSYEKL, per germline. V lost 5 bases to trimming and J lost 3 bases, with 15 bases between them. CDR3 length equals 15 residues.

The rearrangement uses TRBV14 and TRBJ2-5; D uncertain. CDR1 is SGHDN and CDR2 is FVKESK in the germline V gene. Trimming shortened V by 1 base and J by 1 base, and 13 bases separated the two germline ends. The CDR3 length is 16 residues. As DNA, the CDR3 is TGTGCCAGCAGCCAAGTGGGGAAGACATTCCAAGAGACCCAGTACTTC. Its protein is CASSQVGKTFQETQYF.

The chain couples TRBV30 to TRBJ1-2; D ambiguous. Germline lookup yields CDR1 GTSNPN and CDR2 SVGIG (reference sequence). The CDR3 is made up of 12 amino acids. CDR3: CSAGAANYGYTF. CDR3 bases: TGTAGTGCGGGAGCCGCTAACTATGGCTACACCTTC.

The chain joins TRBV5-4 to TRBJ2-7; D is perhaps TRBD1 or TRBD2 (5 bases each). CDR1 and CDR2 from the germline V gene are SGHNT and YYREEE (reference sequence). With 9 bases removed from V and 0 bases from J, the gap between germline ends came to 13 bases. The CDR3 length is 13 residues. CDR3 DNA sequence: TGTGCCACCCCCGGGACCCACTCCTACGAGCAGTACTTC. Its protein product is CATPGTHSYEQYF.

The CDR3 DNA is TGTGCCAGCAGCTCCTGGACAGTCACCGGGGAGCTGTTTTTT. Protein product: CASSSWTVTGELFF. The genes are TRBV7-6 and TRBJ2-2, with D possibly TRBD1 on 6 matching bases. The germline V gene has CDR1 SGHVS and CDR2 FNYEAQ. The CDR3 is made up of 14 amino acids. Trimming shortened V by 4 bases and J by 4 bases, and 10 bases separated the two germline ends.

This chain links TRBV19 with TRBJ1-2; TRBD1 matches 9 bases. CDR3 length equals 11 residues. Germline V CDR1 and CDR2: LNHDA, SQIVND (reference sequence). V shed 8 bases, J shed 8 bases, and the junction held 3 bases outside the gene matches. The CDR3 DNA reads TGTGCCAGTGGACAGGGGAGAGGCTACACCTTC. Translated: CASGQGRGYTF.

This chain connects TRBV23-1 to TRBJ2-1, with D possibly called TRBD1 or TRBD2 (5 bases each). TRBV23-1 is labeled an ORF, and its function is uncertain. V lost 7 bases to trimming and J lost 0 bases, with 16 bases between them. CDR3 length: 16 amino acids. The DNA for the CDR3 is TGCGCCAGCATTGGGGCGGGCGCCAGCTCCTACAATGAGCAGTTCTTC. Protein: CASIGAGASSYNEQFF.

The chain recombines TRBV5-1 with TRBJ1-1; 9 bases are a match to TRBD1. Trimming at V came to 4 bases and at J to 1 base, leaving 5 bases not matched to a gene. Germline-derived CDR1 and CDR2 are SGHRS and YFSETQ. The CDR3 runs to 15 residues. The CDR3 DNA is TGCGCCAGCAGCGGAACAGGGGGCTCGAACACTGAAGCTTTCTTT. Protein: CASSGTGGSNTEAFF.

This clone was picked up one time. The chain couples TRBV15 to TRBJ2-5; D could derive from TRBD1 or TRBD2 (6 bases each). V was shortened by 4 bases and J by 5 bases, with 17 bases between the two germline ends. Germline CDR1 and CDR2: LNHNV and YYDKDF (reference sequence). The CDR3 length is 15 residues. CDR3 DNA: TGTGCCACCAGCAATACCGGAGGGGGAGTGGAGACCCAGTACTTC. Protein product: CATSNTGGGVETQYF. The full variable domain, rest sourced from reference TRBV15 and TRBJ2-5, is DAMVIQNPRYQVTQFGKPVTLSCSQTLNHNVMYWYQQKSSQAPKLLFHYYDKDFNNEADTPDNFQSRRPNTSFCFLDIRSPGLGDTAMYLCATSNTGGGVETQYFGPGTRLLVL.

This clone was observed a few times. V gene TRBV29-1 combines with J gene TRBJ2-7; tentative D call: TRBD2 (6 bases). CDR1 and CDR2 from the germline V gene are SQVTM and ANQGSEA. The CDR3 is made up of 14 amino acids. Trimming stripped 5 bases from V and 3 bases from J, with 17 bases between. CDR3 sequence reads: CSVHGSGVRYEQYF. For the CDR3, the DNA is TGCAGCGTTCATGGATCGGGAGTACGCTACGAGCAGTACTTC.

V usage is TRBV27 and J usage is TRBJ2-7, with unresolved D. V gave up 5 bases and J gave up 3 bases, with 8 bases separating them. The germline gives CDR1 MNHEY, CDR2 SMNVEV (reference sequence). This CDR3 has 12 amino acids. The DNA of the CDR3 is TGTGCCAGCAGTGACCTTAACTACGAGCAGTACTTC. It translates to CASSDLNYEQYF.

This clone was seen a few times. The chain is built from TRBV29-1 and TRBJ2-5; D call uncertain. CDR3 length: 12 amino acids. Trimming removed 7 bases at V and 7 bases at J, with 16 bases between. CDR1 SQVTM and CDR2 ANQGSEA come from the germline V gene. The CDR3 region is CSGGVGRGTQYF. In DNA, the CDR3 is TGCAGCGGCGGAGTGGGAAGAGGGACCCAGTACTTC.

This clone was found a few times. CDR3 sequence (DNA): TGTGCCAGCAGTGATGGCGGGAAAACGCGGCAGTTCTTC. It specifies CASSDGGKTRQFF. The chain carries TRBV2 and TRBJ2-1; tentative D call: TRBD2 (6 bases). V lost 3 bases, J lost 12 bases, and 15 bases lay in between. The CDR3 totals 13 residues. Germline CDR1 reads SNHLY; CDR2 reads FYNNEI.

This chain uses TRBV2 with TRBJ2-2; a weak D match, TRBD2 (6 bases). The CDR3 consists of 13 residues. V was shortened by 5 bases and J by 6 bases, with 10 bases between the two germline ends. Looked up from germline, CDR1 is SNHLY and CDR2 is FYNNEI. CDR3 region: CASSYGGAGELFF. CDR3 bases: TGTGCCAGCAGTTACGGAGGGGCCGGGGAGCTGTTTTTT.

The chain uses TRBV13 and TRBJ2-3; a weak D match, TRBD2 (6 bases). Per the germline V gene, CDR1 is PRHDT and CDR2 is FYEKMQ (reference sequence). The CDR3 length is 14 residues. V gave up 7 bases and J gave up 0 bases, with 11 bases separating them. CDR3 amino acids: CASKKGTSTDTQYF. Written as DNA, the CDR3 is TGTGCCAGCAAAAAGGGGACTAGCACAGATACGCAGTATTTT.

The CDR3 bases are TGTGCCAGCAGCTTAATCACTAGTACCCCAGAGACCCAGTACTTC. Protein sequence: CASSLITSTPETQYF. V is TRBV5-6 and J is TRBJ2-5; weak D call: TRBD2 (5 bases). The CDR3 loop spans 15 amino acids. Germline loops: CDR1 SGHDT, CDR2 YYEEEE. Trimming took off 2 bases at V and 4 bases at J, with 15 bases between the two ends.

V is TRBV7-8 and J is TRBJ1-5; 7 nucleotides match TRBD1. The V gene end was trimmed by 1 base and the J gene end by 4 bases; junction bases not matched to a gene: 4. Germline CDR1 is SGHVS and CDR2 is FQNEAQ. The CDR3 totals 15 residues. The CDR3 protein is CASSLERQGNQPQHF. The CDR3 DNA follows: TGTGCCAGCAGCTTAGAACGACAGGGTAATCAGCCCCAGCATTTT. The full variable domain, in which reference TRBV7-8 and TRBJ1-5 provide the parts outside the CDR3, is GAGVSQSPRYKVAKRGQDVALRCDPISGHVSLFWYQQALGQGPEFLTYFQNEAQLDKSGLPSDRFFAERPEGSVSTLKIQRTQQEDSAVYLCASSLERQGNQPQHFGDGTRLSIL.

The genes are TRBV15 and TRBJ2-3; a weak D match, TRBD2 (5 bases). This CDR3 contains 13 residues. In germline, CDR1 is LNHNV, CDR2 YYDKDF (reference sequence). Trimming removed 0 bases at V and 9 bases at J, with 10 bases between. The CDR3 region has the DNA TGTGCCACCAGCAGAGATCTGACTATCACGCAGTATTTT. It yields the protein CATSRDLTITQYF.

The V and J genes are TRBV28 and TRBJ2-5, with D possibly TRBD1 on 5 matching bases. This CDR3 has 14 residues. Germline V CDR1 and CDR2: MDHEN, SYDVKM. The V end lost 8 bases, the J end lost 5 bases, and 18 bases lay between the germline ends. The CDR3 coding sequence is TGTGCCAGCGTCGAAGGGGCGCGTTGGGAGACCCAGTACTTC. The encoded protein is CASVEGARWETQYF. Filled out from reference TRBV28 and TRBJ2-5, the complete variable domain reads DVKVTQSSRYLVKRTGEKVFLECVQDMDHENMFWYRQDPGLGLRLIYFSYDVKMKEKGDIPEGYSVSREKKERFSLILESASTNQTSMYLCASVEGARWETQYFGPGTRLLVL.

The chain employs TRBV15 and TRBJ2-7, with TRBD1 matching over 9 bases. The length of the CDR3 is 13 residues. The trim removed 1 base at V and 7 bases at J, leaving 2 bases unmatched. Germline CDR1 LNHNV, CDR2 YYDKDF (reference sequence). The CDR3 sequence: CATSRGQGEEQYF. For the CDR3, the DNA is TGTGCCACCAGCAGAGGACAGGGGGAAGAGCAGTACTTC. Full variable domain (outside the CDR3, taken from reference TRBV15 and TRBJ2-7): DAMVIQNPRYQVTQFGKPVTLSCSQTLNHNVMYWYQQKSSQAPKLLFHYYDKDFNNEADTPDNFQSRRPNTSFCFLDIRSPGLGDTAMYLCATSRGQGEEQYFGPGTRLTVT.

This clone was seen at least ten times. V gene TRBV7-9 combines with J gene TRBJ1-1; 7 bases are a match to TRBD1. The V gene end was trimmed by 6 bases and the J gene end by 1 base; junction bases not matched to a gene: 5. In germline, CDR1 is SEHNR, CDR2 FQNEAQ (reference sequence). This CDR3 has 14 amino acids. This CDR3 is CASRGQLSNTEAFF. The CDR3 coding sequence is TGTGCCAGCAGGGGACAGCTTTCGAACACTGAAGCTTTCTTT.

This clone turned up a few times. The chain carries TRBV2 and TRBJ2-3; weak D call: TRBD1 (5 bases). V was shortened by 3 bases and J by 4 bases, with 8 bases between the two germline ends. CDR3 length: 13 residues. Germline V gene lookup returns CDR1 SNHLY and CDR2 FYNNEI. CDR3 coding DNA: TGTGCCAGCAGTGACCAGGGCCCAGATACGCAGTATTTT. It translates to CASSDQGPDTQYF. The full variable domain, its missing parts supplied by reference TRBV2 and TRBJ2-3, is EPEVTQTPSHQVTQMGQEVILRCVPISNHLYFYWYRQILGQKVEFLVSFYNNEISEKSEIFDDQFSVERPDGSNFTLKIRSTKLEDSAMYFCASSDQGPDTQYFGPGTRLTVL.

The chain uses TRBV25-1 and TRBJ2-7; D remains ambiguous. Germline CDR1 MGHDK, CDR2 SYGVNS. V lost 4 bases, J lost 6 bases, and 10 bases lay in between. This CDR3 is built from 12 residues. CDR3 sequence: CASSVVGREQYF. The CDR3 bases are TGTGCCAGCAGTGTCGTTGGGCGCGAGCAGTACTTC.

The chain uses TRBV6-5 and TRBJ1-1; no clear D gene. CDR3 length: 13 residues. Germline CDR1 is MNHEY and CDR2 is SVGAGI. Deletions cut 5 bases from V and 5 bases from J, with 12 bases between. This CDR3 is CASSVILGTEAFF. The CDR3 DNA follows: TGTGCCAGCAGTGTCATCCTTGGGACTGAAGCTTTCTTT.

CDR3 in amino acids: CSVLSGINNEQFF. CDR3 in DNA: TGCAGCGTCCTTAGCGGGATCAACAATGAGCAGTTCTTC. The V call is TRBV29-1, the J call TRBJ2-1; 8 nucleotides line up with TRBD2. V was pared by 6 bases and J by 5 bases, with 6 bases of the junction left unmatched. The CDR3 spans 13 residues. Germline loops: CDR1 SQVTM, CDR2 ANQGSEA.

The chain uses TRBV4-1 and TRBJ2-5; perhaps TRBD2 as D (6 bases). V shed 3 bases and J shed 4 bases, with 21 bases lying between them. CDR3 length: 17 amino acids. The germline V gene encodes CDR1 MGHRA and CDR2 YSYEKL. For the CDR3, the DNA is TGCGCCAGCAGCCATCGTCCGGGACTCCCACGAGGAGAGACCCAGTACTTC. This sequence encodes CASSHRPGLPRGETQYF.

CDR3 amino acids: CSVLGYNEKLFF. CDR3 DNA sequence: TGCAGCGTTCTCGGTTATAATGAAAAACTGTTTTTT. The chain recombines TRBV29-1 with TRBJ1-4; no definite D call. Trimming shortened V by 5 bases and J by 4 bases, and 8 bases separated the two germline ends. The germline gives CDR1 SQVTM, CDR2 ANQGSEA. The CDR3 has 12 residues. Full variable domain (missing parts from reference TRBV29-1 and TRBJ1-4): SAVISQKPSRDICQRGTSLTIQCQVDSQVTMMFWYRQQPGQSLTLIATANQGSEATYESGFVIDKFPISRPNLTFSTLTVSNMSPEDSSIYLCSVLGYNEKLFFGSGTQLSVL.